This is a list of T cell receptor beta chains from one sample in a study of long-term antiretroviral therapy in people with HIV. Sequencing used immunoSEQ multiplex PCR; TCRdb keeps in-frame clones, though not all of them. This sample carries tens of thousands of clones, just under 80% of them seen once, and the ten largest clones take 7.5% to 9.5%. This specimen was unsorted PBMCs, taken 3.1 years after starting antiretroviral therapy. The source is a woman aged 50 to 65 with HIV. The CDR3 runs from the conserved cysteine through the conserved F or W. Each record gives: V gene, J gene, D gene, clone size, CDR3 DNA, CDR3 protein. The D gene is left open where the match is weak. The size of a clone is reported for some rows only, either as once, few or many, or as a class for expanded clones.

TRBV18	TRBJ1-5	.	.	TGTGCCAGCTCACTACAGGGCCCCGGACCGTTTCAGCCCCAGCATTTT	CASSLQGPGPFQPQHF
TRBV6-1	TRBJ1-1	.	few	TGTGCCAGCAGCAAAGGGGTGGTGAACACTGAAGCTTTCTTT	CASSKGVVNTEAFF
TRBV27	TRBJ2-5	TRBD2	.	TGTGCCAGCAGTGCTCTAGCGGGGGGGCAAGAGACCCAGTACTTC	CASSALAGGQETQYF
TRBV28	TRBJ1-4	.	once	TGTGCCAGCTATCGACAGGCAGGTGAAAAACTGTTTTTT	CASYRQAGEKLFF
TRBV4-2	TRBJ2-3	.	.	TGTGCCAGCAGCCATCAGGGAGTACGAATGGCGGGGGATACGCAGTATTTT	CASSHQGVRMAGDTQYF
TRBV30	TRBJ2-4	TRBD1	.	TGTGCCTGGAGTCTAGCAGACAGGGCCTCGGGGTACATTCAGTACTTC	CAWSLADRASGYIQYF
TRBV7-8	TRBJ2-5	.	.	TGTGCCAGCAGCTTTGGGGGGGCCCAAGAGACCCAGTACTTC	CASSFGGAQETQYF
TRBV19	TRBJ1-5	.	few	TGTGCCAGTAGCCGACCCGCGGGGGGGAGCAATCAGCCCCAGCATTTT	CASSRPAGGSNQPQHF
TRBV7-9	TRBJ2-1	.	.	TGTGCCAGCAGCGCTTCACTAGGGAACAATGAGCAGTTCTTC	CASSASLGNNEQFF
TRBV2	TRBJ1-1	.	.	TGTGCCAGCAGTGAACGAGGGTTCAACACTGAAGCTTTCTTT	CASSERGFNTEAFF
TRBV9	TRBJ2-2	.	.	TGTGCCAGCACCAAAATTCCTACGGTCGGGGGAGCCGGGGAGCTGTTTTTT	CASTKIPTVGGAGELFF
TRBV12-5	TRBJ2-6	.	.	TGTGCTAGTGGTTTGGTAGTTTGGGAGGGGGCTAGCTTTGGGGCCAACGTCCTGACTTTC	CASGLVVWEGASFGANVLTF
TRBV27	TRBJ1-3	.	.	TGTGCCAGCAGTTTACGGGGCATTGGAAACACCATATATTTT	CASSLRGIGNTIYF
TRBV5-1	TRBJ1-6	TRBD1	.	TGCGCCAGCAGCTTGGCCCCGGGACAGGGTTCCGATAATTCACCCCTCCACTTT	CASSLAPGQGSDNSPLHF
TRBV21-1	TRBJ1-1	.	.	TGTGCCAGCAGCAATCGGGGGCGGGGAGGGAACACTGAAGCTTTCTTT	CASSNRGRGGNTEAFF
TRBV7-8	TRBJ1-5	.	.	TGTGCCAGCAGCTTAGGACTTCGGAATCAGCCCCAGCATTTT	CASSLGLRNQPQHF
TRBV6-5	TRBJ1-5	.	.	TGTGCCAGCAGTTCCGGGGCCGCGAATCAGCCCCAGCATTTT	CASSSGAANQPQHF
TRBV29-1	TRBJ1-2	.	.	TGCAGCGTTCCCGCACCGCAAGGCTACACCTTC	CSVPAPQGYTF
TRBV2	TRBJ2-1	.	.	TGTGCCAGCAGTGAGGGAGAGGGTGAACCCTACAATGAGCAGTTCTTC	CASSEGEGEPYNEQFF
TRBV27	TRBJ1-6	TRBD1	few	TGTGCCAGCAGTCGAACCCGGGACAGGGTTCGTTCACCCCTCCACTTT	CASSRTRDRVRSPLHF
TRBV6-1	TRBJ1-4	.	.	TGTGCCAGCCGGCAGCACACTAATGAAAAACTGTTTTTT	CASRQHTNEKLFF
TRBV5-6	TRBJ1-2	TRBD1	.	TGTGCCACCTCACATGGACAGGGGTTTAAGGGCTTC	CATSHGQGFKGF
TRBV19	TRBJ2-5	TRBD2	.	TGTGCCAGTAGTCCACGTACGGGACTAGTCGAGGAGACCCAGTACTTC	CASSPRTGLVEETQYF
TRBV7-8	TRBJ1-5	.	once	TGTGCCAGCAGCTTAGCGCGGGTTAAGGGCAATCAGCCCCAGCATTTT	CASSLARVKGNQPQHF
TRBV29-1	TRBJ1-2	TRBD1	.	TGCAGCGTTCGGGGCAGGGGGCAGGGCTACACCTTC	CSVRGRGQGYTF
TRBV7-9	TRBJ2-7	.	once	TGTGCCAGCAGCTTAGGGCTTCCCGACTCCTACGAGCAGTACTTC	CASSLGLPDSYEQYF
TRBV18	TRBJ2-3	.	.	TGTGCCAGCTCACCGGCGGGGAGGTACACAGATACGCAGTATTTT	CASSPAGRYTDTQYF
TRBV6-1	TRBJ2-1	.	once	TGTGGGGCCGGACGGCAGTGGGATGAGCAGTTCTTC	CGAGRQWDEQFF
TRBV7-7	TRBJ2-1	.	.	TGTGCCAGCAGCTTAGCAGGGACTCCCTACAATGAGCAGTTCTTC	CASSLAGTPYNEQFF
TRBV7-2	TRBJ1-3	.	.	TGTGCCAGCAGCTCCCCCCCGGGAAACACCATATATTTT	CASSSPPGNTIYF
TRBV19	TRBJ1-5	.	.	TGTGCCAGTAAACTTGGGTTCGACAATCAGCCCCAGCATTTT	CASKLGFDNQPQHF
TRBV10-3	TRBJ1-2	.	once	TGTGCCATCTCTCGGGAAGGAGCATATGGCTATGGCTACACCTTC	CAISREGAYGYGYTF
TRBV11-2	TRBJ2-1	TRBD2	once	TGTGCCAGCAGCCCGACTAGCGGCAGGGGGACCTACAATGAGCAGTTCTTC	CASSPTSGRGTYNEQFF
TRBV9	TRBJ2-2	.	.	TGTGCCAGCAGCGTGGACGCCAGGGGCACCGGGGAGCTGTTTTTT	CASSVDARGTGELFF
TRBV5-1	TRBJ2-2	.	.	TGCGCCAGCAGCTTGGAGGACACCGGGGAGCTGTTTTTT	CASSLEDTGELFF
TRBV12-5	TRBJ1-1	TRBD1	.	TGTGCTAGTGGTTTAGGACAGGGGGGGAACACTGAAGCTTTCTTT	CASGLGQGGNTEAFF
TRBV18	TRBJ1-1	.	few	TGTGCCAGCTCACTACAGGCGAACACTGAAGCTTTCTTT	CASSLQANTEAFF
TRBV6-1	TRBJ1-1	TRBD1	.	TGTGCCAGCCTCCGGGACAGGGGGTTCTCAGCTTTCTTT	CASLRDRGFSAFF